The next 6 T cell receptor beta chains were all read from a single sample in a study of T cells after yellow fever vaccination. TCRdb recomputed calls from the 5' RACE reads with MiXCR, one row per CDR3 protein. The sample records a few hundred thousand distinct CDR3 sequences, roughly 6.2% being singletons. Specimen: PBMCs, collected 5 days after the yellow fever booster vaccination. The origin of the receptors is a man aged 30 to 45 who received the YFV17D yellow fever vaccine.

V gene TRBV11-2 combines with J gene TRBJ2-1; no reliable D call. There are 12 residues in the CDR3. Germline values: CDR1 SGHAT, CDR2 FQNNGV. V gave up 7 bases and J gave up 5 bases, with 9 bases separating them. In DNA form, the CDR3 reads TGTGCCAGCACGCCCCATGACAATGAGCAGTTCTTC. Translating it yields CASTPHDNEQFF.

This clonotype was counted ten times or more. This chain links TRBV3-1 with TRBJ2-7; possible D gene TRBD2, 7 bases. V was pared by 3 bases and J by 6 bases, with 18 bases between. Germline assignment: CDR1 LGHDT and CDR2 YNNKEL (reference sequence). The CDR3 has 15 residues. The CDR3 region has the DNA TGTGCCAGCAGCCAGTTTAGCGGAGGGGGGGGCGAGCAGTACTTC. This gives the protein CASSQFSGGGGEQYF.

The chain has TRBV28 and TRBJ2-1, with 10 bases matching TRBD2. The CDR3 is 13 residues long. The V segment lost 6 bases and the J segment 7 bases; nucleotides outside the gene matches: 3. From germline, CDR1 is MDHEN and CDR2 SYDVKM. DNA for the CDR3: TGTGCCAGCAGGCTAGCGGGAGAAAATGAGCAGTTCTTC. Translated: CASRLAGENEQFF. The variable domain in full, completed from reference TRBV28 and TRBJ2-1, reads DVKVTQSSRYLVKRTGEKVFLECVQDMDHENMFWYRQDPGLGLRLIYFSYDVKMKEKGDIPEGYSVSREKKERFSLILESASTNQTSMYLCASRLAGENEQFFGPGTRLTVL.

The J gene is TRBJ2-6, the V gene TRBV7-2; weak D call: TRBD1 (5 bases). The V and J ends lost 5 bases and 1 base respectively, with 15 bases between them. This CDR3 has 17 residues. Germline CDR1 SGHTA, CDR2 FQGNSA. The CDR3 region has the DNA TGTGCCAGCAGCCCTCAGGGAACCCAGTCTGGGGCCAACGTCCTGACTTTC. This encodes CASSPQGTQSGANVLTF. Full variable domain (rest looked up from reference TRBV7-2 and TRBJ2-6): GAGVSQSPSNKVTEKGKDVELRCDPISGHTALYWYRQSLGQGLEFLIYFQGNSAPDKSGLPSDRFSAERTGGSVSTLTIQRTQQEDSAVYLCASSPQGTQSGANVLTFGAGSRLTVL.

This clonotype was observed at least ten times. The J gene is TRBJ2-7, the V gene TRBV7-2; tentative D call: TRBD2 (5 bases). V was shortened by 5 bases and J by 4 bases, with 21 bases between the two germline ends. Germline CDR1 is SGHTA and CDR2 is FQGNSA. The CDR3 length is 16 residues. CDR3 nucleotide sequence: TGTGCCAGCAGCCCAGTGCCGAGAAGGAGGAGTTACGAGCAGTACTTC. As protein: CASSPVPRRRSYEQYF.

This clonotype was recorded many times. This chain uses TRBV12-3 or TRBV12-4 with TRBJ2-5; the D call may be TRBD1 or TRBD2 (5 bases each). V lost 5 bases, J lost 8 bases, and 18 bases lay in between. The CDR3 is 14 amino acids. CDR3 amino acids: CASSVTLGVDTQYF. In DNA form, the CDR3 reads TGTGCCAGCAGTGTCACACTAGGGGTGGATACCCAGTACTTC.